This T cell receptor beta chain was captured in a study of T cell responses to AZD1222 COVID-19 vaccine. Regarding the study as a whole: Donors were largely white British and mainly female; clonal diversity was possibly underestimated. Vaccine-associated CD4 TCRs ranged over spike, dominating at 160-218 and 743-854. Baseline serology detected seropositivity in only a handful of AZD1222 recipients.

Doses given second, at about 4 or about 12 weeks, were pooled. With respect to this clone: Its matching antigen is unknown.

Clones were sequenced by immunoSEQ multiplex PCR, and TCRdb holds only the in-frame ones, with some missing. Altogether about 110,000 clones are present, roughly 89% being singletons, with the ten largest covering about 15%. V shed 6 bases and J shed 3 bases, with 12 bases lying between them. The CDR3 runs 13 residues. Germline lookup yields CDR1 SGHRS and CDR2 YFSETQ. This clonotype originated in an adult who received the AZD1222 COVID-19 vaccine. The material sequenced was peripheral blood, taken 28 days after the second AZD1222 dose. V usage is TRBV5-1 and J usage is TRBJ1-2; TRBD1 is a possible D gene (6 bases). CDR3 loop: CASTRGTDYGYTF. DNA of the CDR3: TGCGCCAGCACGAGGGGGACCGACTATGGCTACACCTTC. Full variable domain (outside the CDR3, taken from reference TRBV5-1 and TRBJ1-2): KAGVTQTPRYLIKTRGQQVTLSCSPISGHRSVSWYQQTPGQGLQFLFEYFSETQRNKGNFPGRFSGRQFSNSRSEMNVSTLELGDSALYLCASTRGTDYGYTFGSGTRLTVV.